Listed here is a single T cell receptor beta chain. Per the germline V gene, CDR1 is SGHTA and CDR2 is FQGNSA. V was pared by 1 base and J by 4 bases, with 10 bases between. This CDR3 spans 15 amino acids. The entry originates in a study of blood T cell repertoires in COVID-19. Background on the study: Samples of COVID-19 (acute and convalescent) were obtained from the United States, Italy and Spain. Sources were T cells, B-cell-depleted T cells, or PBMCs; the material itself was cDNA or gDNA.

Measured with immunoSEQ multiplex PCR; TCRdb has only the in-frame clones, and not every one. The repertoire holds more than 70,000 clones, around 86% seen once, with 3.8% in the top ten. J is TRBJ1-4 and V is TRBV7-2; D uncertain. The source of this sequence is a man aged 60 to 69 with acute or convalescent COVID-19. The material sequenced was peripheral blood. The chain's CDR3 is CASSLGGENNEKLFF. The CDR3 DNA reads as TGTGCCAGCAGCTTAGGTGGAGAAAATAATGAAAAACTGTTTTTT.